This TCR beta chain was documented in a study of siplizumab effects on memory and regulatory T cells. Turning to this clone: Antigen: not known. The germline gene is not matched at one end of the junction; a read error may be the cause.

This CDR3 spans 13 amino acids. Germline CDR1 SGHTA, CDR2 FQGNSA. Repertoires were generated with immunoSEQ multiplex PCR, while TCRdb's copy carries only in-frame clones and drops some. Counted here are 110,000 or so clones, 92% occurring once; the ten biggest clones make up approximately 0.73%. Whole-study results and caveats: Mappable CD4+ clones that were alloreactive averaged about 69% Treg-derived with siplizumab versus approximately 27% in controls. Fewer alloreactive sequences mapped to unstimulated CD4+ memory cells under siplizumab.

The specimen sequenced was Tregs sorted from blood. This TCR derives from a human donor in good health. The chain is built from TRBV7-2 and TRBJ2-7; no reliable D call. The CDR3 DNA follows: TGTGCCAGCAGCGCCCTGAACTCCCACGAGCAGTACTTC. It is translated as CASSALNSHEQYF.